The T cell receptor (beta chain) described here comes from a study of OX40 agonist ivuxolimab in advanced cancers. On the study more broadly: Of the participants, 40% to 50% had some prior anti-PD-1, anti-PD-L1 or anti-CTLA-4 therapy, which was allowed.

The assay was immunoSEQ multiplex PCR, and TCRdb's table has in-frame clones only and misses some. The table lists 85,000 to 100,000 clones, 87% of them singletons. This clone was seen a handful of times. Its antigen remains unknown. General study results and limits: Compared with CD4+, CD8+ T cells on average had more expanded clones.

The clonotype was recovered from an adult with an advanced solid tumor such as melanoma, head and neck, liver or kidney cancer. Sequencing was performed on CD4+ or CD8+ T cells sorted from blood, taken in a trial of the OX40 agonist ivuxolimab.

This CDR3 reads CSVPGGLGNEQYF. DNA for the CDR3: TGCAGCGTCCCGGGGGGCCTAGGTAACGAGCAGTACTTC. The chain couples TRBV29-1 to TRBJ2-7; D is possibly TRBD2 (7 bases). The CDR3 covers 13 residues. Germline V gene sequence: CDR1 SQVTM, CDR2 ANQGSEA. V was cut by 6 bases and J by 5 bases, with 17 bases left in between.